Shown below are 26 T cell receptor beta chains from a single sample sequenced in a study of regulatory T cells in long-lasting Graves disease. Specified time point: newly diagnosed GD, antithyroid drugs for less than 3 months. The TCR library was prepared using RNA isolated from PBMCs. Construction of the TCR beta libraries employed iRepertoire HTBI primers in conjunction with Arm-PCR of CDR3 regions. TCRdb fed the multiplex PCR reads into MiXCR, producing one record per CDR3 protein. The table records a few hundred thousand distinct CDR3 sequences, 10% to 15% of them present only once. The sample was also linked to a second study, of T cells in Graves' hyperthyroidism and ophthalmopathy.

Sequences were derived from peripheral blood mononuclear cells (PBMCs), sampled at new diagnosis, from a patient treated with antithyroid drugs. These receptors all stem from a woman aged 18-29 years with Graves disease.

This clonotype was seen more than once but under ten times. The CDR3 protein is CASRTIIHNEQFF. CDR3 nucleotide sequence: TGTGCCAGCAGAACAATAATACACAATGAGCAGTTCTTC. This chain joins TRBV28 and TRBJ2-1; the D is unclear. The CDR3 loop spans 13 amino acids. V was trimmed by 6 bases and J by 5 bases, leaving 11 bases between them. Per germline, CDR1 MDHEN and CDR2 SYDVKM.

At least ten counts were recorded for this clonotype. The chain links TRBV11-2 to TRBJ2-3; D might be TRBD1 (5 bases). V gave up 1 base and J gave up 0 bases, with 11 bases separating them. Germline lookup yields CDR1 SGHAT and CDR2 FQNNGV. This CDR3 has 16 residues. CDR3 coding DNA: TGTGCCAGCAGCTTAGGCTGGGGCTTGAGCACAGATACGCAGTATTTT. Its translation: CASSLGWGLSTDTQYF.

This clonotype was recorded at least ten times. The chain joins TRBV29-1 to TRBJ1-2; D unresolved. Trimming removed 6 bases at V and 3 bases at J, with 14 bases between. CDR1 SQVTM and CDR2 ANQGSEA come from the germline V gene. The CDR3 spans 13 residues. In DNA form, the CDR3 reads TGCAGCGTCCAACTTCATAGCGACTATGGCTACACCTTC. The encoded protein is CSVQLHSDYGYTF.

This clonotype was observed at least ten times. V and J are TRBV29-1 and TRBJ2-1; D unclear. The CDR3 spans 13 residues. Per germline, CDR1 SQVTM and CDR2 ANQGSEA. Between the trimmed V and J ends, which lost 3 bases and 9 bases, there was a span of 15 bases. CDR3 residues: CSVEGLPGVEQFF. CDR3 bases: TGCAGCGTTGAGGGGTTGCCTGGTGTTGAGCAGTTCTTC.

This clonotype was counted many times. The V call is TRBV25-1, the J call TRBJ1-1; the match to TRBD1 covers 8 bases. This CDR3 is built from 14 residues. From germline, CDR1 is MGHDK and CDR2 SYGVNS. The ends lost 3 bases at V and 4 bases at J; junction bases unmatched: 4. The CDR3 here is CASSERQGATEAFF. CDR3 nucleotides: TGTGCCAGCAGTGAGCGTCAGGGGGCCACTGAAGCTTTCTTT.

This clonotype was counted at least ten times. The rearrangement joins TRBV20-1 to TRBJ2-7, with D maybe TRBD1 (5 bases). Germline values: CDR1 DFQATT, CDR2 SNEGSKA (reference sequence). This CDR3 comprises 17 residues. The V end was cut by 0 bases, the J end by 2 bases, with 20 bases between. The CDR3 is CSARDYRAQGSPYEQYF. CDR3 nucleotides: TGCAGTGCTAGAGATTACCGAGCCCAGGGAAGTCCCTACGAGCAGTACTTC.

In this sample, this clonotype turned up many times. The gene calls are TRBV7-8 and TRBJ2-5; 8 positions match TRBD1. The CDR3 contains 15 residues. CDR1 SGHVS and CDR2 FQNEAQ come from the germline V gene. With V trimmed by 5 bases and J by 4 bases, 9 bases remained unmatched. The CDR3, as DNA: TGTGCCAGCAGCCCACAGGGGGGCAGGGTAGAGACCCAGTACTTC. Its translation is CASSPQGGRVETQYF.

V usage is TRBV19 and J usage is TRBJ2-1, with 7 bases that match TRBD2. J lost 0 bases, V lost 8 bases, and 16 bases had no gene match. CDR1 and CDR2 (germline): LNHDA, SQIVND (reference sequence). This CDR3 has 18 residues. Here the CDR3 reads CASAALAGVISSYNEQFF. CDR3 nucleotide sequence: TGTGCCAGTGCGGCGTTGGCGGGAGTCATTTCCTCCTACAATGAGCAGTTCTTC.

In this sample, this clonotype turned up once. The chain joins TRBV4-3 to TRBJ1-1; TRBD1 agrees at 7 bases. V shed 4 bases, J shed 5 bases, and the junction held 13 bases outside the gene matches. The CDR3 has 16 residues. The V gene's germline CDR1 is LGHNA and CDR2 YSLEER. DNA for the CDR3: TGCGCCAGCAGCCCTGGTCCGACAGGGTATATGACTGAAGCTTTCTTT. Translation: CASSPGPTGYMTEAFF.

This clonotype was observed at least ten times. This rearrangement joins TRBV7-8 to TRBJ1-1; no clear D gene. Germline CDR1 SGHVS, CDR2 FQNEAQ. Trimming cost V 0 bases and J 5 bases, with 13 bases left between them. This CDR3 has 15 amino acids. CDR3 loop: CASSLASAGRTEAFF. CDR3 coding DNA: TGTGCCAGCAGCTTAGCTAGCGCCGGGAGGACTGAAGCTTTCTTT.

The chain links TRBV5-1 to TRBJ2-1; a weak D match, TRBD2 (6 bases). This CDR3 region has 13 residues. V lost 7 bases and J lost 7, with 15 bases in between. Germline V lookup: CDR1 SGHRS, CDR2 YFSETQ. The chain's CDR3 is CASAAGRKNEQFF. As DNA, the CDR3 is TGCGCCAGCGCGGCGGGACGCAAGAATGAGCAGTTCTTC.

Ten or more counts support this clonotype. The chain carries TRBV2 and TRBJ2-1; weak D call: TRBD1 (5 bases). This CDR3 has 13 residues. V lost 7 bases, J lost 5 bases, and 12 bases lay in between. Germline V CDR1 and CDR2: SNHLY, FYNNEI. In DNA, the CDR3 is TGTGCCAGCAAACGAGACAGAGACAATGAGCAGTTCTTC. Translation gives CASKRDRDNEQFF.

This clonotype has more than one count but fewer than ten. The chain combines TRBV7-3 with TRBJ1-3; D is ambiguous. The CDR3 is 19 amino acids. Trimming took 1 base from V and 2 from J, leaving 21 bases between them. Looked up from germline, CDR1 is SGHTA and CDR2 is FQGTGA. The CDR3 reads CASSLMRSQVPSTGNTIYF. As DNA, the CDR3 is TGTGCCAGCAGCTTAATGCGAAGTCAGGTCCCGAGCACTGGAAACACCATATATTTT.

This clonotype was seen at least ten times. The V call is TRBV12-3 or TRBV12-4, the J call TRBJ2-7, with D maybe TRBD2 (5 bases). The V and J ends lost 1 base and 0 bases respectively, with 7 bases between them. The CDR3 is made up of 14 amino acids. DNA of the CDR3: TGTGCCAGCAGTTTAGAAGCGGCCTCCTACGAGCAGTACTTC. It specifies CASSLEAASYEQYF.

This clonotype was observed at least ten times. This rearrangement joins TRBV3-1 to TRBJ1-1, with D hard to call. There are 14 residues in the CDR3. Trimming removed 3 bases at V and 10 bases at J, with 18 bases between. Germline CDR1 is LGHDT and CDR2 is YNNKEL (reference sequence). CDR3 region: CASSHLGPMIGAFF. The CDR3 nucleotides are TGTGCCAGCAGCCATCTCGGACCGATGATTGGAGCTTTCTTT.

This clonotype was detected many times. The chain links TRBV28 to TRBJ1-6, with 8 bases fitting TRBD1. Germline V lookup: CDR1 MDHEN, CDR2 SYDVKM. The ends lost 3 bases at V and 1 base at J; junction bases unmatched: 2. The CDR3 is 16 residues long. DNA for the CDR3: TGTGCCAGCAGTTTTCAGGGGGCTTCCTATAATTCACCCCTCCACTTT. This codes for CASSFQGASYNSPLHF.

This clonotype was found many times. CDR3 DNA sequence: TGTGCCAGCAGTTTAAGTGGGGTATCCTACAATGAGCAGTTCTTC. Its translation is CASSLSGVSYNEQFF. The rearrangement joins TRBV12-3 or TRBV12-4 to TRBJ2-1; D is undetermined. CDR3 size: 15 residues. V was cut by 2 bases and J by 1 base, with 9 bases left in between.

Note on this clonotype: A much larger clone lies one base from this, so it may be a read error. Written as DNA, the CDR3 is TGTGCCAGCAACAAAACCACGCAGGGGGCCTACTTGAGCTCCTACAATGAGCAGTTCTTC. Translating gives CASNKTTQGAYLSSYNEQFF. V usage is TRBV7-9 and J usage is TRBJ2-1, with TRBD1 identical over 8 bases. The germline V gene has CDR1 SEHNR and CDR2 FQNEAQ (reference sequence). V lost 7 bases to trimming and J lost 0 bases; unmatched junction nucleotides: 20. The CDR3 has 20 amino acids.

Many counts were recorded for this clonotype. The rearrangement joins TRBV5-1 to TRBJ2-2; D unclear. Trimming removed 4 bases from V and 7 bases from J, with 11 bases in between. The CDR3 runs to 13 residues. Per the germline V gene, CDR1 is SGHRS and CDR2 is YFSETQ. This CDR3 reads CASSQNDNGELFF. CDR3 in DNA: TGCGCCAGCAGCCAAAACGACAACGGGGAGCTGTTTTTT. The complete variable domain, with remaining parts taken from reference TRBV5-1 and TRBJ2-2, reads KAGVTQTPRYLIKTRGQQVTLSCSPISGHRSVSWYQQTPGQGLQFLFEYFSETQRNKGNFPGRFSGRQFSNSRSEMNVSTLELGDSALYLCASSQNDNGELFFGEGSRLTVL.

The chain employs TRBV6-1 and TRBJ2-7; TRBD2 is a possible D gene (5 bases). Germline loops: CDR1 MNHNS, CDR2 SASEGT. The CDR3 spans 17 residues. Deletions cut 8 bases from V and 0 bases from J, with 23 bases between. Written as DNA, the CDR3 is TGTGCCAGCTCCTTACGGGCGGACTTCTCTTCCTCCTACGAGCAGTACTTC. It is translated as CASSLRADFSSSYEQYF.

As to this clonotype: At one end, the junction sequence differs from germline, possibly due to a read error. V usage is TRBV3-1 and J usage is TRBJ2-1; D possibly corresponds to TRBD1 (5 bases). Per germline, CDR1 LGHDT and CDR2 YNNKEL (reference sequence). This CDR3 has 16 amino acids. The CDR3 DNA reads as TGTGCCAGCAGCCAAGGCAGGGTGAGCTCCTACAATGAGCAGCTCTTC. Translated, it gives CASSQGRVSSYNEQLF.

The sample holds many counts of this clonotype. V is TRBV11-2 and J is TRBJ2-1; D is perhaps TRBD1 or TRBD2 (7 bases each). The CDR3 consists of 15 residues. Looked up from germline, CDR1 is SGHAT and CDR2 is FQNNGV. V lost 6 bases to trimming and J lost 5 bases, with 17 bases between them. The CDR3 DNA reads TGTGCCAGCAGGCTGAGGGAGGGGGCACACAATGAGCAGTTCTTC. Translated, it gives CASRLREGAHNEQFF.

This clonotype was counted many times. The rearrangement joins TRBV12-3 or TRBV12-4 to TRBJ1-2, with D uncertain. The CDR3 sequence is 14 residues long. V shed 7 bases and J shed 8 bases, with 20 bases lying between them. CDR3 DNA: TGTGCCAGCAAGCCCGGAGGATCCCGAGAAGGCTACACCTTC. Translating it yields CASKPGGSREGYTF.

This clonotype was seen repeatedly, ten times or more. The chain links TRBV6-2 or TRBV6-3 to TRBJ1-2; D is perhaps TRBD1 (5 bases). The CDR3 has 14 amino acids. Trimming left V 7 bases short and J 4 bases short, with 16 bases between. Germline-derived CDR1 and CDR2 are MNHEY and SVGEGT. The CDR3 is CASIAKGRSYGYTF. DNA of the CDR3: TGTGCCAGCATTGCGAAGGGGCGTAGCTATGGCTACACCTTC.

This clonotype was recorded at least ten times. The chain recombines TRBV7-2 with TRBJ2-5; D ambiguous. Trimming removed 3 bases from V and 5 bases from J, with 13 bases in between. CDR3 length: 14 residues. Germline lookup yields CDR1 SGHTA and CDR2 FQGNSA. The CDR3 region has the DNA TGTGCCAGCAGCTTGGGTAGCTTGGTGGAGACCCAGTACTTC. Translating gives CASSLGSLVETQYF.

The rearrangement uses TRBV29-1 and TRBJ1-4, with unresolved D. CDR1 and CDR2 (germline): SQVTM, ANQGSEA. The CDR3 totals 11 residues. V lost 5 bases to trimming and J lost 8 bases, with 9 bases between them. CDR3 sequence: CSVRGNEKLFF. DNA for the CDR3: TGCAGCGTTCGAGGGAACGAAAAACTGTTTTTT.